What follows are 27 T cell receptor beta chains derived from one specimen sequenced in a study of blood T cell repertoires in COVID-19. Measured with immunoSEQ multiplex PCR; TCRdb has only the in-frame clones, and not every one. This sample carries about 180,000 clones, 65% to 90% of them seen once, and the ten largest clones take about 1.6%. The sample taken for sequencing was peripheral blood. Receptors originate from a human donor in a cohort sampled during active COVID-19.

The CDR3, as DNA: TGTGCCAGCAGCGCAGCGGGGGTTACCTGGAATGAGCAGTTCTTC. Its protein product is CASSAAGVTWNEQFF. The chain has TRBV7-9 and TRBJ2-1, with 8 bases matching TRBD2. Germline V gene sequence: CDR1 SEHNR, CDR2 FQNEAQ (reference sequence). With V trimmed by 5 bases and J by 7 bases, 10 bases remained unmatched. The CDR3 has 15 residues. Full variable domain (outside the CDR3, taken from reference TRBV7-9 and TRBJ2-1): DTGVSQNPRHKITKRGQNVTFRCDPISEHNRLYWYRQTLGQGPEFLTYFQNEAQLEKSRLLSDRFSAERPKGSFSTLEIQRTEQGDSAMYLCASSAAGVTWNEQFFGPGTRLTVL.

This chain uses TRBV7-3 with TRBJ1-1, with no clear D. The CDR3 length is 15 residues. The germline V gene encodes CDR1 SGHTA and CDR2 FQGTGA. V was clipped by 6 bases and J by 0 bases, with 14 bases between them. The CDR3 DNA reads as TGTGCCAGCAGTTTAGCGGGCGGAATGAACACTGAAGCTTTCTTT. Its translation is CASSLAGGMNTEAFF.

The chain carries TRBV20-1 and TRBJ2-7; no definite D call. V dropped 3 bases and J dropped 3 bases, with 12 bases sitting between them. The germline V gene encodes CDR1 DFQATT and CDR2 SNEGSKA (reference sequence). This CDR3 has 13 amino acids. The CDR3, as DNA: TGCAGTGCTAGTGCCGGGTTGGGCTACGAGCAGTACTTC. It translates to CSASAGLGYEQYF.

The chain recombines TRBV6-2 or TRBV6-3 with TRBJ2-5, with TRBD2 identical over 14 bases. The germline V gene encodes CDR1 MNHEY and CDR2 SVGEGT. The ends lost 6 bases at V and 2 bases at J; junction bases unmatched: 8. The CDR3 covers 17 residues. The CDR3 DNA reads TGTGCCAGCAGCCGACTAGCGGGGGGGACCTCACAAGAGACCCAGTACTTC. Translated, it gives CASSRLAGGTSQETQYF.

In DNA form, the CDR3 reads TGTGCCAGTAGTTCTCCCGGGACTTTCGGCTACACCTTC. This translates into CASSSPGTFGYTF. The rearrangement uses TRBV19 and TRBJ1-2; TRBD1 might be the D (5 bases). The CDR3 covers 13 residues. CDR1 LNHDA and CDR2 SQIVND come from the germline V gene (reference sequence). V was pared by 5 bases and J by 8 bases, with 15 bases between.

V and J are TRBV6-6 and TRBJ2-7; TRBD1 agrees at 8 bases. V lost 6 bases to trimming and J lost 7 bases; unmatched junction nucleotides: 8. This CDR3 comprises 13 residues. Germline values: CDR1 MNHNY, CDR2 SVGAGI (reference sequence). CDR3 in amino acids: CASRFRGRGEQYF. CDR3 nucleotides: TGTGCCAGCAGGTTCAGGGGGCGCGGAGAGCAGTACTTC.

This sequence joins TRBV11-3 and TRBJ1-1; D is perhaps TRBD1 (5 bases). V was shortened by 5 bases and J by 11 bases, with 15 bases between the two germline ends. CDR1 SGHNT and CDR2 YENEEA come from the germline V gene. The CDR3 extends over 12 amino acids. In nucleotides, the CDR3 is TGTGCCAGCAGCCCAGGCGGGGCTCCTGCTTTCTTT. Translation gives CASSPGGAPAFF.

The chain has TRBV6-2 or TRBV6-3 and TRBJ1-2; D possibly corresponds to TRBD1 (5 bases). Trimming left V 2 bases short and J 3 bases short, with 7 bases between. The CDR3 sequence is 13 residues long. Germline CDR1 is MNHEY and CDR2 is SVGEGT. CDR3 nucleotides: TGTGCCAGCAGTTACGGGGCTGACTATGGCTACACCTTC. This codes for CASSYGADYGYTF.

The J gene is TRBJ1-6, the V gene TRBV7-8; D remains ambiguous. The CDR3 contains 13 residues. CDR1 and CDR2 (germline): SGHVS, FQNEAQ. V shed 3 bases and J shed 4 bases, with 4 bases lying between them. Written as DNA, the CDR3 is TGTGCCAGCAGCTTTAATTATAATTCACCCCTCCACTTT. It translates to CASSFNYNSPLHF.

The CDR3 reads CSVGTGLNTEAFF. The CDR3 DNA follows: TGCAGCGTTGGAACAGGGCTGAACACTGAAGCTTTCTTT. The J gene is TRBJ1-1, the V gene TRBV29-1; a weak D match, TRBD1 (6 bases). The CDR3 has 13 amino acids. Per germline, CDR1 SQVTM and CDR2 ANQGSEA. V was pared by 4 bases and J by 0 bases, with 9 bases between. The complete variable domain, with remaining parts taken from reference TRBV29-1 and TRBJ1-1, reads SAVISQKPSRDICQRGTSLTIQCQVDSQVTMMFWYRQQPGQSLTLIATANQGSEATYESGFVIDKFPISRPNLTFSTLTVSNMSPEDSSIYLCSVGTGLNTEAFFGQGTRLTVV.

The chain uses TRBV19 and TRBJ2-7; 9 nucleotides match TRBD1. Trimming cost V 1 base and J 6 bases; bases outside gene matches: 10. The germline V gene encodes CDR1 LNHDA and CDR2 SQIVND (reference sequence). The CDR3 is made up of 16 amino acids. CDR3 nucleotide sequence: TGTGCCAGTAGTATAGCATCCCCGGGACAGGGATCCGAGCAGTACTTC. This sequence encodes CASSIASPGQGSEQYF.

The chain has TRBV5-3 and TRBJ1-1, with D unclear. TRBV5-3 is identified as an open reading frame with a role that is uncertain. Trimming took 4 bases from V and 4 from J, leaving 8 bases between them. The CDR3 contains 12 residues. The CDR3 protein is CARSGPGTEAFF. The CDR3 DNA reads TGTGCCAGAAGCGGGCCCGGCACTGAAGCTTTCTTT.

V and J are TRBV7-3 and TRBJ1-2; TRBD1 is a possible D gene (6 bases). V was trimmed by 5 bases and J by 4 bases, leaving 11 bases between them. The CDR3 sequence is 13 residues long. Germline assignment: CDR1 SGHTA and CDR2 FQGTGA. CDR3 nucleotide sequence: TGTGCCAGCAGCCTACAGGGCGGCTATGGCTACACCTTC. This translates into CASSLQGGYGYTF.

CDR3 sequence: CASGRGRGEAFF. The CDR3 DNA is TGTGCCAGCGGGAGGGGGAGGGGTGAAGCTTTCTTT. The chain couples TRBV6-5 to TRBJ1-1; perhaps TRBD1 as D (6 bases). Germline assignment: CDR1 MNHEY and CDR2 SVGAGI. V lost 8 bases, J lost 7 bases, and 14 bases lay in between. The CDR3 runs 12 residues.

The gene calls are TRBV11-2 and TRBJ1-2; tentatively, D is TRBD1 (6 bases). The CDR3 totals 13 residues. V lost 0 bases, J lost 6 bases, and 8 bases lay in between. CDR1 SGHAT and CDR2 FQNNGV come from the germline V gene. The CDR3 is CASSLEPGDGYTF. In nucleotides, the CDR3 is TGTGCCAGCAGCTTAGAACCAGGGGATGGCTACACCTTC.

CDR3 residues: CAISEGGGALGTQYF. The CDR3 bases are TGTGCCATCAGTGAGGGCGGGGGGGCTTTAGGGACCCAGTACTTC. The rearrangement joins TRBV10-3 to TRBJ2-5; 9 nucleotides align to TRBD2. The V gene end was trimmed by 2 bases and the J gene end by 7 bases; junction bases not matched to a gene: 8. The CDR3 is 15 amino acids. The germline CDR1 and CDR2 sequences are ENHRY and SYGVKD.

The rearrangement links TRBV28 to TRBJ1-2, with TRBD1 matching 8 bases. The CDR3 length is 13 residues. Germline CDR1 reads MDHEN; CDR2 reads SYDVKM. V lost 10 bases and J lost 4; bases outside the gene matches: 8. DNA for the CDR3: TGTGCCACCCGGACAGGGATGGGCTATGGCTACACCTTC. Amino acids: CATRTGMGYGYTF.

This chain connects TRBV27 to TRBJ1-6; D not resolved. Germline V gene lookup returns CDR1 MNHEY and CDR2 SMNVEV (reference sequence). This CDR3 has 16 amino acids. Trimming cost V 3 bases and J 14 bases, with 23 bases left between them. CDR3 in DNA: TGTGCCAGCAGTTTTGGCTTCGCACCGGTCGGCGGAACCCTCCACTTT. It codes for CASSFGFAPVGGTLHF.

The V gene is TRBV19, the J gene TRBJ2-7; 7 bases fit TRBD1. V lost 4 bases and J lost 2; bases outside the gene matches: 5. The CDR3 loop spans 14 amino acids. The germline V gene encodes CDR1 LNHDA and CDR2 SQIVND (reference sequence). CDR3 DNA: TGTGCCAGTAGTAAACAGGGGTTAACCTACGAGCAGTACTTC. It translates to CASSKQGLTYEQYF.

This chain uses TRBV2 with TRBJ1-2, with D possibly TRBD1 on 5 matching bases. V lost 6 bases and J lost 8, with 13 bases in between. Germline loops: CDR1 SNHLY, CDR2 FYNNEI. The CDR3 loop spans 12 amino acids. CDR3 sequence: CASRGGDLGYTF. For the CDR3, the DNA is TGTGCCAGCAGGGGAGGGGATTTGGGCTACACCTTC.

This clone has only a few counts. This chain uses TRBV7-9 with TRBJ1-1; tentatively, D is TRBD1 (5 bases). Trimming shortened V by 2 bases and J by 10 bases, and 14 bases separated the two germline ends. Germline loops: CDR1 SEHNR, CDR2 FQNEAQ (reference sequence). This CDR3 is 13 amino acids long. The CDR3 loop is CASSLTVQGTAFF. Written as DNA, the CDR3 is TGTGCCAGCAGCTTAACTGTCCAGGGAACAGCTTTCTTT.

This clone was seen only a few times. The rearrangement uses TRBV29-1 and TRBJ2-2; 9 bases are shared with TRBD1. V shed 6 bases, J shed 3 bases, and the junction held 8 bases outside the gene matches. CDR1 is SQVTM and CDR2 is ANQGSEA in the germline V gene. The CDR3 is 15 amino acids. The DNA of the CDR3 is TGCAGCGTGAAGACCGGGACAGGGTACACCGGGGAGCTGTTTTTT. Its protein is CSVKTGTGYTGELFF.

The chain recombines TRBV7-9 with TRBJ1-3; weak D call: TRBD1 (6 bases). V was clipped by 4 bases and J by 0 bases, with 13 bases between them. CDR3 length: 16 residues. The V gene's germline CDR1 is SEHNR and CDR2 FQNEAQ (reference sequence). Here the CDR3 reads CASSSHEDSSGNTIYF. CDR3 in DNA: TGTGCCAGCAGCTCCCATGAGGACAGCTCTGGAAACACCATATATTTT.

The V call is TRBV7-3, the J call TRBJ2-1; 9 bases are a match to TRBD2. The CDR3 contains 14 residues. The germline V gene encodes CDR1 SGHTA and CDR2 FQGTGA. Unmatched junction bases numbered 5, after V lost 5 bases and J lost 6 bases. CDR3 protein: CASSDSGRSNEQFF. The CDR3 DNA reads TGTGCCAGCAGCGATAGCGGGAGAAGCAATGAGCAGTTCTTC.

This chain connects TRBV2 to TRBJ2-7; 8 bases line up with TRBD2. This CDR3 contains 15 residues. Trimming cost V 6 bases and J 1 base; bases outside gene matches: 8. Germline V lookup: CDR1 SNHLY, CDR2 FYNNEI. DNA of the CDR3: TGTGCCAGCAGGGCCCGGGGGGGGCAATCCTACGAGCAGTACTTC. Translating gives CASRARGGQSYEQYF.

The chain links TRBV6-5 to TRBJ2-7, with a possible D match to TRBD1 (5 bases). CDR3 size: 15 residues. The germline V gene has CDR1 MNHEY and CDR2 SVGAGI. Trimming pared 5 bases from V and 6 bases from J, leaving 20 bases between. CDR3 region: CASSTSGLGPGEQYF. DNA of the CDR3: TGTGCCAGCAGTACATCGGGCCTGGGGCCGGGCGAGCAGTACTTC.

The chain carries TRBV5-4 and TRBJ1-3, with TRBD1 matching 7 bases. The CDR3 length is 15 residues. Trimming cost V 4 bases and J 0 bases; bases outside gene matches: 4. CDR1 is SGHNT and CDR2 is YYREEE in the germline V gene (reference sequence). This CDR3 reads CASSPGTASGNTIYF. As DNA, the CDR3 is TGTGCCAGCAGCCCCGGGACAGCCTCTGGAAACACCATATATTTT.